A selection of T cell receptor beta chains follows, all from one sample in a study of T-cell memory formation after mild COVID-19. MiXCR was run by TCRdb on the 5' RACE reads, yielding one entry per CDR3 protein. The sample shows 300,000 to 400,000 distinct CDR3 sequences, under 15% of them seen only once. The sequencing input was PBMCs or a T cell subset sorted from them (not recorded which). The receptor source for this set is a man aged 18 to 35 who had mild COVID-19 (a few samples of this study predate the infection). Cell type and time point are not known. The CDR3 runs from the conserved cysteine through the conserved F or W. A D gene is named only where the DNA matches it firmly. Clone size, where shown, is once, few, many, or a class for clones that have expanded.

d_gene	abundance	v_gene	j_gene	CDR3aa	CDR3nt
TRBD2	few	TRBV7-2	TRBJ2-3	CASSETSGGAGDTQYF	TGTGCCAGCAGCGAGACTAGCGGGGGGGCCGGAGATACGCAGTATTTT
.	.	TRBV30	TRBJ1-1	CAWSTGMNTEAFF	TGTGCCTGGAGTACGGGAATGAACACTGAAGCTTTCTTT
.	few	TRBV4-1	TRBJ1-5	CASSQGSQHNQPQHF	TGCGCCAGCAGCCAAGGTAGTCAGCACAATCAGCCCCAGCATTTT
.	few	TRBV20-1	TRBJ2-3	CSARDSAGTDTQYF	TGCAGTGCTAGAGATTCGGCGGGGACAGATACGCAGTATTTT
.	.	TRBV18	TRBJ2-2	CASSPRDIGGPGELFF	TGTGCCAGCTCACCGCGGGACATCGGAGGTCCCGGGGAGCTGTTTTTT
.	.	TRBV9	TRBJ1-2	CASQRDYGYTF	TGTGCCAGTCAGAGGGACTATGGCTACACCTTC
TRBD1	.	TRBV7-6	TRBJ2-7	CASSLAGTGISHEQYF	TGTGCCAGCAGCTTAGCGGGGACAGGGATTTCCCACGAGCAGTACTTC
.	many	TRBV6-5	TRBJ2-5	CASSYSGVAGGGETQYF	TGTGCCAGCAGTTACTCAGGGGTAGCAGGGGGGGGAGAGACCCAGTACTTC
TRBD1	.	TRBV11-2	TRBJ2-4	CASSLRQGLAKNIQYF	TGTGCCAGCAGCCTCCGACAGGGCCTAGCCAAAAACATTCAGTACTTC
.	.	TRBV6-2/TRBV6-3	TRBJ1-5	CASTRDGYQPQHF	TGTGCCAGCACCCGGGACGGTTATCAGCCCCAGCATTTT
.	.	TRBV7-8	TRBJ1-6	CASRPQGQAYSPLHF	TGTGCCAGCAGACCCCAGGGGCAGGCTTATTCACCCCTCCACTTT
.	once	TRBV28	TRBJ2-1	CASVGQAVPYNEQFF	TGTGCCAGCGTCGGGCAGGCCGTTCCCTACAATGAGCAGTTCTTC
.	.	TRBV30	TRBJ2-2	CAWSVLGARTGELFF	TGTGCCTGGAGTGTATTGGGCGCGCGCACCGGGGAGCTGTTTTTT
.	many	TRBV6-5	TRBJ2-2	CASRPYRTTTKRPGELFF	TGTGCCAGCAGGCCTTATAGGACAACCACAAAAAGGCCCGGGGAGCTGTTTTTT
.	.	TRBV6-1	TRBJ2-3	CASSEAWGTDTQYF	TGTGCCAGCAGTGAAGCGTGGGGCACAGATACGCAGTATTTT
.	many	TRBV12-3/TRBV12-4	TRBJ1-1	CASSLRVGMNTEAFF	TGTGCCAGCAGTTTGAGGGTGGGAATGAACACTGAAGCTTTCTTT